This T cell receptor beta chain was profiled in a study of cytomegalovirus exposure and HLA in healthy donors. Whole-study results and caveats: Presence/absence analyses assumed roughly uniform sequencing depth across donors.

PCR used 60 Vbeta primers and 13 Jbeta primers. This table comes from immunoSEQ multiplex PCR, and its TCRdb copy is limited to in-frame clones, with some not included. The table includes 180,000 or so clones, 80% to 90% detected once. Germline V gene data show CDR1 as SGHRS and CDR2 as YFSETQ. The V end was cut by 4 bases, the J end by 5 bases, with 11 bases between. The length of the CDR3 is 13 residues. A note on this clone: Antigen: not known.

The clonotype was recovered from a man younger than 35 in good health and CMV-seropositive. The chain uses TRBV5-1 and TRBJ2-3, with a tentative D call TRBD1 (6 bases). Sequences were obtained from PBMCs. The CDR3 loop is CASSNREIDTQYF. The CDR3 coding sequence is TGCGCCAGCAGCAACAGGGAAATAGATACGCAGTATTTT.